The subject of this entry is one T cell receptor beta chain. Data came from immunoSEQ multiplex PCR; TCRdb stores just in-frame clones and leaves some out. Counted here are about 85,000 clones, approximately 81% occurring once; the ten biggest clones make up approximately 14%. As for time point: pretreatment peripheral blood. This sample was taken from a study of PD-L1 blockade in urothelial cancer. This CDR3 contains 14 residues. Germline CDR1 MDHEN, CDR2 SYDVKM. V lost 6 bases, J lost 4 bases, and 7 bases stayed unmatched. The TCR originated in a man in his fifties or sixties with urothelial cancer. Sequencing was performed on PBMCs, taken around atezolizumab (anti-PD-L1) treatment. The chain has TRBV28 and TRBJ2-7, with 9 bases aligning to TRBD1. The chain's CDR3 is CASRGQGLGYEQYF. CDR3 nucleotide sequence: TGTGCCAGCAGAGGACAGGGGTTAGGGTACGAGCAGTACTTC. The full variable domain, in which reference TRBV28 and TRBJ2-7 provide the parts outside the CDR3, is DVKVTQSSRYLVKRTGEKVFLECVQDMDHENMFWYRQDPGLGLRLIYFSYDVKMKEKGDIPEGYSVSREKKERFSLILESASTNQTSMYLCASRGQGLGYEQYFGPGTRLTVT.